This T cell receptor (beta chain) was sequenced during a study of control samples from healthy donors and cancer patients. The table came from immunoSEQ multiplex PCR; TCRdb's copy has only in-frame clones and leaves some out. Of 120,000 to 150,000 clones listed, roughly 89% are singletons. The germline V gene encodes CDR1 KGHSH and CDR2 LQKENI. The CDR3 runs to 15 residues. J was trimmed by 6 bases and V by 3 bases; bases with no gene match: 6. This chain joins TRBV18 and TRBJ2-7, with 12 bases lining up with TRBD2. The sequenced sample consisted of blood. This TCR came from a man aged 25-45 years in good health. CDR3 DNA sequence: TGTGCCAGCTCACCCGGACTAGCGGGATCTGGCGAGCAGTACTTC. It translates to CASSPGLAGSGEQYF.